These 2 T cell receptor beta chains were all obtained from the same sample, sequenced in a study of cytomegalovirus exposure and HLA in healthy donors. The PCR was carried out with 60 Vbeta primers and 13 Jbeta primers. Some clones are missing from TCRdb's copy, which holds only in-frame ones; the method was immunoSEQ multiplex PCR. The sample records 150,000 to 200,000 clones, 70% to 85% being singletons. Sequencing was carried out using PBMCs. The receptor set was obtained from a man aged 35 to 55 in good health and CMV-seronegative.

V is TRBV27 and J is TRBJ2-5; 10 nucleotides match TRBD2. Losses at the gene ends were 3 bases for V and 4 bases for J; bases not matched to a gene: 5. CDR3 length equals 15 residues. Germline lookup yields CDR1 MNHEY and CDR2 SMNVEV (reference sequence). CDR3 loop: CASSFLAGVAETQYF. CDR3 nucleotide sequence: TGTGCCAGCAGTTTTCTAGCGGGAGTGGCAGAGACCCAGTACTTC.

This chain uses TRBV2 with TRBJ2-7, with D possibly being TRBD2 (5 bases). Germline V gives CDR1 SNHLY, CDR2 FYNNEI. Trimming removed 6 bases from V and 5 bases from J, with 14 bases in between. CDR3 length equals 13 residues. This chain's CDR3 is CASRVGDGNEQYF. The DNA of the CDR3 is TGTGCCAGCAGAGTGGGCGACGGGAACGAGCAGTACTTC.